This record covers a single T cell receptor (beta chain). Its target is not known. The data derive from a study of T cell responses to AZD1222 COVID-19 vaccine. Study overall: Samples with a second dose at about 4 or about 12 weeks were pooled together.

Notes on the study in general: Within unmutated variant regions lay the reported targets of nearly half of spike-specific TCRs. Repertoire sampling occurred only after the peak T cell response. Mapped onto spike, vaccine-associated CD4 TCRs spanned it and were dominant at 160-218 and 743-854.

The repertoire was sequenced with immunoSEQ multiplex PCR; TCRdb's copy has only in-frame clones and lacks some. Found here are roughly 72,000 clones, around 85% of them singletons; the top ten hold over 20%. CDR3 length: 16 residues. The V and J ends lost 4 bases and 4 bases, in that order; junction bases with no gene match: 9. Looked up from germline, CDR1 is SGHKS and CDR2 is YYEKEE (reference sequence). The clonotype originates from an adult in good health. V usage is TRBV5-5 and J usage is TRBJ1-2; TRBD1 agrees at 11 bases. The specimen comprised peripheral blood, sampled on day 0 of AZD1222 vaccination. CDR3 sequence: CASSPLDRGLTYGYTF. The CDR3 region has the DNA TGTGCCAGCAGCCCTCTGGACAGGGGGCTGACCTATGGCTACACCTTC.